The sequence of this T cell receptor (beta chain) was determined in a study of blood T cells in healthy people across ages. Through a sample-barcoded 5' primer and a J-beta primer mix, a second PCR was run for roughly 6 to 11 cycles. TCRdb recomputed calls from the 5' RACE reads with MiXCR, one row per CDR3 protein. The profile shows approximately 810,000 distinct CDR3 sequences, around 34% of them singletons. V was clipped by 0 bases and J by 6 bases, with 7 bases between them. From germline, CDR1 is SGHTA and CDR2 FQGNSA. The CDR3 has 13 residues. The rearrangement joins TRBV7-2 to TRBJ2-3; D unresolved. The sample taken for sequencing was blood. This sequence was found in a man between 18 and 35 years old in good health. CDR3: CASSLAWLDTQYF. The CDR3 nucleotides read TGTGCCAGCAGCTTAGCGTGGCTTGATACGCAGTATTTT.